This is a list of T cell receptor beta chains from one sample in a study of T cells expressing NK-cell markers. TCRdb reprocessed the 5' RACE reads; each CDR3 protein has one entry and no DNA is given. Here the sample table reports hundreds of thousands of distinct CDR3 sequences. Material: blood T cells: a sorted CD56 or NKG2C T cell subset, CD4+ or CD8+ T cells, or bulk PBMC T cells (not recorded which). These receptors were obtained from a woman aged 18 to 75 in good health. Each CDR3 is given with its conserved first and last residue.

v_gene	j_gene	CDR3aa
TRBV7-2	TRBJ2-7	CASSFRPSASSYEQYF
TRBV20-1	TRBJ2-4	CSAPAGGMSKNIQYF
TRBV4-3	TRBJ2-1	CASSQVLLSYNEQFF
TRBV7-3	TRBJ2-3	CASSPTRVSSTDTQYF
TRBV6-6	TRBJ2-5	CASSSWGQETQYF
TRBV12-3/TRBV12-4	TRBJ2-5	CASSFWGGLGETQYF
TRBV7-2	TRBJ2-5	CASSPGIWWETQYF
TRBV2	TRBJ1-3	CASRGPSSGNTIYF
TRBV20-1	TRBJ2-3	CSAKRMGTDTQYF
TRBV2	TRBJ1-2	CASKGGPGPYGYTF
TRBV4-1	TRBJ1-5	CASSPGRYSNQPQHF
TRBV6-5	TRBJ1-4	CASRTGTAGGKLFF
TRBV12-3/TRBV12-4	TRBJ2-2	CASSFGSGELFF